This entry concerns a single T cell receptor beta chain. This clonotype was detected ten times or more. Which antigen it targets is not known. No base quality information exists; no much larger clone differs at one position. The sample comes from a study of regulatory T cells in long-lasting Graves disease (dated by TCRdb to the early 2020s). With respect to the entire study: Patients with newly diagnosed Graves' disease had been on antithyroid drugs for under 3 months. Peripheral blood TCR sequencing and RNA sequencing compared persistent Graves' disease patients with newly diagnosed Graves' disease patients. The study took place in China and was registered as a clinical trial. A total of roughly 35 samples were covered by TCR sequencing, comprising 13 persistent and 20 newly diagnosed Graves' disease patients. The paper as a whole reports these results and caveats: Compared with newly diagnosed patients, persistent Graves' disease patients had lower TCR Shannon entropy and fewer highly expanded clones, which suggests clonal expansion. Patients with persistent disease shared more public clonotypes (about 3,000) than newly diagnosed patients did (approximately 1,000). Preferential use of TRBV28, TRBJ1-2 and TRBJ2-5 was observed in persistent disease, whereas TRBV20-1 and TRBJ2-1 were favored in newly diagnosed disease. The authors noted that the small sample size was a limitation that may lower accuracy. Because the primary lesion, thyroid tissue, could not be accessed, the study looked at peripheral blood alone. Sequencing and analysis were restricted to the TCR beta chain.

The method was multiplex PCR. The reads were generated on an Illumina HiSeq 4000. TCR beta libraries were built with iRepertoire HTBI primers and Arm-PCR amplification of CDR3 regions. Before sequencing, the PCR products underwent gel purification. In the original analysis: Gene usage analysis of CDR3 amino acid clonotypes used the 60 to 75 TRBV and around 13 TRBJ segments found across samples. COPE and FqMerger were used to merge filtered high-quality paired reads into contigs. BLAST was used to align contigs to IMGT TRBV, TRBD and TRBJ reference genes, with CDR3 defined following IMGT. Any clonotype with a frequency above 0.1% was counted as a highly expanded clone. Shannon entropy served as the measure of repertoire diversity, while the Gini coefficient captured V-J evenness. A clonotype found in more than one individual was treated as public. Using fastp at Q25 and MiXCR, TCRdb reprocessed the public reads and kept productive beta chains. Rows are combined by CDR3 protein, so each entry shows the most common genes and DNA. TCRdb, not the authors, supplied the V and J calls. The sample profile shows some 500,000 distinct CDR3 sequences; less than 15% of them were found once. More than 8.5% of the sample is taken by the ten largest.

According to the study, the label for this sample's time point signals: newly diagnosed GD, antithyroid drugs for less than 3 months. For both TCR sequencing and RNA sequencing, RNA was extracted from PBMCs in TRIzol. Graves' disease was diagnosed according to American Thyroid Association guidelines. The patients came from an endocrinology department in Xi'an, China. From each patient, about 9 milliliters of peripheral blood was collected into an EDTA anticoagulant tube. Ficoll Paque Plus density gradient separation was used to isolate PBMCs, and no further T cell sorting was done. An Agilent 2100 Bioanalyzer and agarose gel were used to check RNA quality, and a NanoDrop 2000 was used to measure RNA concentration. Reading from cysteine to phenylalanine, the CDR3 counts 16 amino acids. Just CDR3 DNA is preserved here, 48 bases in frame from base 1. The junction shows trimming of 3 bases on V and 7 bases on J, and the gene matches do not reach 12 bases of it. The germline V gene (reference sequence) supplies CDR1 MNHEY and CDR2 SMNVEV.

The same data also went into a second study, on T cells in Graves' hyperthyroidism and ophthalmopathy. The second publication reports: Stable Graves' hyperthyroidism was defined as the absence of progression to ophthalmopathy over 18 months of follow-up. Hyperthyroidism patients were newly diagnosed, had a disease duration of under 2 months, and were aged 18 to 65 years. The study excluded patients with uncontrolled infections, other autoimmune diseases, pregnancy or lactation. Clinical symptoms, serum thyroxine and TRAb, thyroid ultrasound, and orbital computed tomography formed the basis for the diagnoses. For the first round of RT-PCR on the TCR CDR3, the HTBI primer set was used together with the Qiagen OneStep RT-PCR kit. Blood samples also contained most of the expanded thyroid clonotypes (frequency above 0.001), which suggests that blood repertoires may reflect thyroid immune responses. In cross-validation, a model built on a 13 V-J signature told ophthalmopathy apart from stable hyperthyroidism with 87.88% sensitivity and approximately 81% specificity, and in testing the same model reached 80%/75%. During validation, the model predicted progression to ophthalmopathy a median of around 7 months ahead of onset, with almost 71% sensitivity and about 75% specificity. To identify TCR V-J signatures that set the groups apart, the researchers used a discovery cohort of about a hundred patients, made up of fewer than 50 with Graves' ophthalmopathy and 57 with stable Graves' hyperthyroidism. An independent validation cohort of 18 to 20 hyperthyroidism patients and approximately 17 patients who later progressed to ophthalmopathy tested prospective prediction of ophthalmopathy. The 75 to 100 discovery patients were divided at random into training and test sets in a 7:3 ratio. In addition, the study compared T-cell repertoires in thyroid tissue and in blood from six Graves' hyperthyroidism patients. After sampling, hyperthyroidism patients received methimazole starting at 30 mg daily, and ophthalmopathy patients received high-dose intravenous methylprednisolone. The libraries were constructed in a second round of multiplex PCR and then size-selected and purified. Sequencing of the libraries was done on an Illumina HiSeq2000 using paired-end 100 bp reads. SOAPnuke was used to process the raw data, throwing out any read that contained adapters or uncalled bases, had a mean Phred below 15, or lacked an exact constant-primer or identifier match. COPE v1.2.5 was used to merge high-quality paired reads, and clonotypes were defined as unique nucleotide sequences. MiTCR v1.1 was used to align clonotypes to the IMGT TRBV, TRBD and TRBJ reference segments. The analysis was restricted to V-J combinations with a frequency above 0.0001, which together covered about 99% of the repertoires. A TCS score was defined as the ratio of F50 (clonal expansion) to E x V (chaos), with BLOSUM62-based TCRdist applied between CDR3 peptides within each V-J. Welch's t-statistics and random forest reduced some 510 V-J features to 10 to 15, which were used in a naive Bayes classifier (R e1071). Sample size was not statistically predetermined, and investigators were not blinded to group allocation. TCR Vbeta CDR3 sequencing of approximately 140 peripheral blood samples (approximately 44 ophthalmopathy, roughly 74 hyperthyroidism and some 17 progressor patients) is reported in the paper.

The chain employs TRBV27 and TRBJ2-1, with TRBD2 identical over 7 junction bases. This sequence was found in a man aged 30 to 45 with Graves disease. Donor details come from another sample of the same person, matched by shared clones. The sample was peripheral blood mononuclear cells (PBMCs), taken at new diagnosis, from a patient treated with antithyroid drugs. The bases are TGTGCCAGCAGTTTTGATAGCCCGATGCGGGGGAATGAGCAGTTCTTC. Its product reads: CASSFDSPMRGNEQFF.